This TCR beta chain was sequenced in a study of T cell responses to AZD1222 COVID-19 vaccine. Study-level findings and limits: Among spike-specific TCRs, nearly half reportedly target unmutated variant regions. Dominant CD4 TCR responses targeted spike regions 160-218 and 743-854.

Assay: immunoSEQ multiplex PCR; the TCRdb copy retains only in-frame clones and omits some. This table has 250,000 to 300,000 clones, 90% to 95% appearing once. The V gene's germline CDR1 is MNHEY and CDR2 SMNVEV (reference sequence). Trimming left V 5 bases short and J 4 bases short, with 17 bases between. CDR3 size: 15 residues. Notes on this clone: Its matching antigen is unknown.

The TCR comes from an adult who received the AZD1222 COVID-19 vaccine. The chain is built from TRBV27 and TRBJ1-2, with a tentative D call TRBD1 (6 bases). The sample here was peripheral blood, taken 28 days after the second AZD1222 dose. The CDR3 here is CASSTIRGPIYGYTF. CDR3 DNA sequence: TGTGCCAGCAGTACGATCAGGGGACCTATCTATGGCTACACCTTC.